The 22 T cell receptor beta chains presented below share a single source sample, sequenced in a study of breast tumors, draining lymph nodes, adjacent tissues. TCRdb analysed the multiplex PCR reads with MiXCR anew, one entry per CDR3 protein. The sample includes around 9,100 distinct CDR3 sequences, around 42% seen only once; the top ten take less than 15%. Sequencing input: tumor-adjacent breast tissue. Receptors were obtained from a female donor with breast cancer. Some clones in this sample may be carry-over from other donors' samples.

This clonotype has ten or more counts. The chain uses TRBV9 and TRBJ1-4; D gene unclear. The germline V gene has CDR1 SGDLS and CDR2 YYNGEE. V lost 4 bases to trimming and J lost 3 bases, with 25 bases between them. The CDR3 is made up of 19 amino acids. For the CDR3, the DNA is TGTGCCAGCAGCCTCTACTCCAATCCCAGCCCAGACCCTAATGAAAAACTGTTTTTT. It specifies CASSLYSNPSPDPNEKLFF.

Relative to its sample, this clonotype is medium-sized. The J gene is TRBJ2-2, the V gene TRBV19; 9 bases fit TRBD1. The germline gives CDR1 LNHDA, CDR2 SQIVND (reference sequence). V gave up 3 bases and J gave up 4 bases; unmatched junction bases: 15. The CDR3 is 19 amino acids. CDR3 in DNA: TGTGCCAGTAGTATGGAGGGACAGGGAAGACCGGGGGGCACCGGGGAGCTGTTTTTT. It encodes CASSMEGQGRPGGTGELFF.

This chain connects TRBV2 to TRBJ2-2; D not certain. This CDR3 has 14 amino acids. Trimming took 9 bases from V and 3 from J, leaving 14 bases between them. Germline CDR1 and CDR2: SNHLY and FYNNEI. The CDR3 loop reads CARRAPAHTGELFF. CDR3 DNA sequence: TGTGCCAGAAGGGCGCCCGCGCACACCGGGGAGCTGTTTTTT.

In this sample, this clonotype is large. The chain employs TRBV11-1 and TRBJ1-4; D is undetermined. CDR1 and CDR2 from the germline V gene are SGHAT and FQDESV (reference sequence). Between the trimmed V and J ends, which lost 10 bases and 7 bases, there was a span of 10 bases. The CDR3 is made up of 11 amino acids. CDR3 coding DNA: TGTGCCACAGCATCGGGTGAAAAACTGTTTTTT. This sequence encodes CATASGEKLFF.

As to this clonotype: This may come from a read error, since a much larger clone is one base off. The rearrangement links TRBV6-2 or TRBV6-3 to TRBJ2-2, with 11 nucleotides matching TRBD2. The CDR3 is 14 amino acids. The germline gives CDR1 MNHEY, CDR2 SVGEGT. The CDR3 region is CASRGTSGTGELLF. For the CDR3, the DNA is TGTGCCAGCAGGGGGACTAGCGGAACCGGGGAGCTGCTTTTT.

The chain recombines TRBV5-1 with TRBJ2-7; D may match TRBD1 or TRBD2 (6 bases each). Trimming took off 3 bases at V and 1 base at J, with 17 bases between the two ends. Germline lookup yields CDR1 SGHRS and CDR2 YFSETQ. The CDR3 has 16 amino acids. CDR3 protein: CASSSRGAGHSYEQYF. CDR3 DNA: TGCGCCAGCAGCTCGAGGGGGGCAGGTCATTCCTACGAGCAGTACTTC.

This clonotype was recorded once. The chain's CDR3 is CASSLAPPLGPTGELFF. Here the CDR3 DNA reads TGTGCCAGTAGTCTGGCGCCCCCTTTAGGGCCTACCGGGGAGCTGTTTTTT. The gene calls are TRBV19 and TRBJ2-2; no reliable D call. CDR1 LNHDA and CDR2 SQIVND come from the germline V gene (reference sequence). This CDR3 is built from 17 residues. The V and J ends lost 5 bases and 5 bases respectively, with 21 bases between them.

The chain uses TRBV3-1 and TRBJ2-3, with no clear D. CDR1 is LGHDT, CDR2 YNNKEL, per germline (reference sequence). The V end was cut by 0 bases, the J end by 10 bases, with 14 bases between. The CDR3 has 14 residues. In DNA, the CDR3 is TGTGCCAGCAGCCAAGATGGGCTAGTAGGGTCGCAGTATTTT. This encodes CASSQDGLVGSQYF.

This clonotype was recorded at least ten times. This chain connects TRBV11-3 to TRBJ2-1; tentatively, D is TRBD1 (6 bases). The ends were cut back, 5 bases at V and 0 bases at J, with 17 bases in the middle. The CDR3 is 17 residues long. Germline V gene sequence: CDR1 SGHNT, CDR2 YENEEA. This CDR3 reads CASSPTQGRSSYNEQFF. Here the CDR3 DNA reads TGTGCCAGCAGCCCAACACAGGGACGGAGCTCCTACAATGAGCAGTTCTTC. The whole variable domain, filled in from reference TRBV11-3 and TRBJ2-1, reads EAGVVQSPRYKIIEKKQPVAFWCNPISGHNTLYWYLQNLGQGPELLIRYENEEAVDDSQLPKDRFSAERLKGVDSTLKIQPAELGDSAVYLCASSPTQGRSSYNEQFFGPGTRLTVL.

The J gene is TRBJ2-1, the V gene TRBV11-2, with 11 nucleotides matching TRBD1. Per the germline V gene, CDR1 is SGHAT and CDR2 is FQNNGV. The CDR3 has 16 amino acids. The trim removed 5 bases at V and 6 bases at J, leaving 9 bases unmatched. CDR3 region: CASSPRTGGDSNEQFF. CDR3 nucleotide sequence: TGTGCCAGCAGCCCAAGGACAGGGGGCGACTCCAATGAGCAGTTCTTC.

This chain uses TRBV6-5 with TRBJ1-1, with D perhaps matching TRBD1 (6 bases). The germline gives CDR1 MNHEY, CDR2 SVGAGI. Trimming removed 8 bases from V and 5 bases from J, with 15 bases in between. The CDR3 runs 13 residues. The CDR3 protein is CASGKQGGTEAFF. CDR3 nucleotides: TGTGCCAGCGGTAAACAGGGAGGAACTGAAGCTTTCTTT.

Here the CDR3 DNA reads TGTGCCAGCAGTCATCGCGCAGCGGGAGTGTACGAGCAGTACTTC. Encoded protein: CASSHRAAGVYEQYF. This chain connects TRBV27 to TRBJ2-7; TRBD2 aligns across 8 bases. Germline loops: CDR1 MNHEY, CDR2 SMNVEV (reference sequence). V shed 5 bases, J shed 4 bases, and the junction held 10 bases outside the gene matches. This CDR3 region has 15 residues.

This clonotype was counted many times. The CDR3 protein is CASSFVLMGIQYF. CDR3 in DNA: TGTGCCAGCAGTTTTGTTTTGATGGGCATTCAGTACTTC. This sequence joins TRBV12-3 or TRBV12-4 and TRBJ2-4; D is undetermined. The CDR3 consists of 13 residues. V was pared by 3 bases and J by 9 bases, with 12 bases between.

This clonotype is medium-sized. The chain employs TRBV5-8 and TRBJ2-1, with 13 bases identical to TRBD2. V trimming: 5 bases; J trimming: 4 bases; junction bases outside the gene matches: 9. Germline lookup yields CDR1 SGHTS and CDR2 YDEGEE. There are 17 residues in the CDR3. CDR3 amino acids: CASRYRTSGSLYNEQFF. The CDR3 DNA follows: TGTGCCAGCAGATACCGGACTAGCGGGAGCCTATACAATGAGCAGTTCTTC.

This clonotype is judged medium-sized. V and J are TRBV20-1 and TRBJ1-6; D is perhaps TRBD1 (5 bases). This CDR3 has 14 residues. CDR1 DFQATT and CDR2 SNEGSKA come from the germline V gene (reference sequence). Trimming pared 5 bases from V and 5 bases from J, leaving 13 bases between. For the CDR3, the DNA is TGCAGTGCTCCACGGGTACAGGATAATTCACCCCTCCACTTT. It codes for CSAPRVQDNSPLHF.

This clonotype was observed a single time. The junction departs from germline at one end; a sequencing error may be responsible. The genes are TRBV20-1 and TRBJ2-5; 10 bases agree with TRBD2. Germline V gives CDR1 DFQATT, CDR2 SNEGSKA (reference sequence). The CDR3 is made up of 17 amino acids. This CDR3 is CSAPGLATGGQGETQCF. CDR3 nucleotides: TGCAGTGCCCCGGGACTAGCGACTGGAGGACAAGGGGAGACCCAGTGCTTC.

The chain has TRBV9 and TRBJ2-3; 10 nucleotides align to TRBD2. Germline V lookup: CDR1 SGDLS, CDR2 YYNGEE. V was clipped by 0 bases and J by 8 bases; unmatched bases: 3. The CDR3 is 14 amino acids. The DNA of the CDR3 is TGTGCCAGCAGCGTAGGGACTAGCGGTAGTACGCAGTATTTT. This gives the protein CASSVGTSGSTQYF.

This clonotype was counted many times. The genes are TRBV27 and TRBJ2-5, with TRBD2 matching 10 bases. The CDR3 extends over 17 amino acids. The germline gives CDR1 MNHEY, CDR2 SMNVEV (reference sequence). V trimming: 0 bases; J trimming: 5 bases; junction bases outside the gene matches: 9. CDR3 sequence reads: CASSLSALAGAWETQYF. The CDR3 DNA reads TGTGCCAGCAGTTTATCGGCGCTAGCGGGAGCATGGGAGACCCAGTACTTC.

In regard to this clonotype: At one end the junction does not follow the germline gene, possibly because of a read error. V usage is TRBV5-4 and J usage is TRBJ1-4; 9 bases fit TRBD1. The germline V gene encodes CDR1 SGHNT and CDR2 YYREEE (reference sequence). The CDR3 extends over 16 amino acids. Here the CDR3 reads CASSIQGQGSNEKLVF. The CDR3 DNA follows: TGTGCCAGCAGCATTCAAGGACAGGGGAGTAATGAAAAACTGGTTTTT.

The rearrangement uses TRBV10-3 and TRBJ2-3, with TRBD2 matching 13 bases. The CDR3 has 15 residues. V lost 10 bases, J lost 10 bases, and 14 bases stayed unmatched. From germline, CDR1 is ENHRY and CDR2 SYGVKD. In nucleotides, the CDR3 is TGTGCCACTTACGGGACTAGCGGGGTTGGCGGAGCGCAGTATTTT. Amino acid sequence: CATYGTSGVGGAQYF.

CDR3 sequence: CASSLALQGSSPLHF. CDR3 coding DNA: TGTGCCAGCAGCTTAGCCCTACAGGGGAGTTCACCCCTCCACTTT. The chain uses TRBV11-2 and TRBJ1-6; 7 nucleotides match TRBD1. This CDR3 region has 15 residues. CDR1 SGHAT and CDR2 FQNNGV come from the germline V gene. With V trimmed by 1 base and J by 9 bases, 6 bases remained unmatched.

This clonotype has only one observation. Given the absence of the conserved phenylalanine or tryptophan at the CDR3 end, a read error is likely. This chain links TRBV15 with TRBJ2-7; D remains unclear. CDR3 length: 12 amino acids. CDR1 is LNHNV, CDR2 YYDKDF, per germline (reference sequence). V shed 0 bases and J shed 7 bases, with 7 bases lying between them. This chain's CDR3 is CATSRDVQEQYS. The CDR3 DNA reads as TGTGCCACCAGCAGAGATGTACAAGAGCAGTACTCC.